The next 28 T cell receptor beta chains were all read from a single sample in a study of T cells in women clearing cervical HPV infection. The table came from immunoSEQ multiplex PCR; TCRdb's copy has only in-frame clones and leaves some out. The sample yields tens of thousands of clones, of which the top ten take up 6% to 6.5%. Sequenced sample: blood buffy coat. Receptors originate from a woman aged 18 to 75 with a cervical HPV16 infection that either progressed to CIN3+ or cleared (not recorded which).

In the case of this clone: The read comes to an end 3 residues before the CDR3 does, leaving the germline J gene to fill in the end. J is TRBJ1-1 and V is TRBV6-1; 7 bases line up with TRBD1. The CDR3 covers 13 residues. Per germline, CDR1 MNHNS and CDR2 SASEGT. The CDR3 here is CASSERQGHEAFF. The sequenced CDR3 bases are TGTGCCAGCAGTGAGCGACAGGGTCACGAG.

To note about this clone: The read gets to within 3 residues of the CDR3 end, and the germline J gene fills in the rest. The genes are TRBV6-1 and TRBJ2-3; TRBD1 matches at 8 bases. Germline V lookup: CDR1 MNHNS, CDR2 SASEGT. Trimming at V came to 3 bases and at J to 5 bases, leaving 7 bases not matched to a gene. CDR3 size: 15 residues. This chain's CDR3 is CASSDRQGPLDTQYF. The DNA read from the CDR3 is TGTGCCAGCAGTGACCGACAGGGGCCCCTAGATACG.

Turning to this clone: The read finishes 3 residues shy of the CDR3 end, and the germline J gene is used to complete it. This chain joins TRBV5-1 and TRBJ1-2, with a weak D call TRBD1 (5 bases). Germline lookup yields CDR1 SGHRS and CDR2 YFSETQ. There are 12 residues in the CDR3. CDR3 amino acids: CASSDRQETYTF. CDR3 DNA (partial): TGCGCCAGCAGCGACAGACAAGAGACC.

In the case of this clone: Read coverage stops 3 residues before the CDR3 terminus; the germline J gene supplies the remainder. The chain has TRBV7-2 and TRBJ2-5; D uncertain. Deletions cut 2 bases from V and 5 bases from J, with 3 bases between. CDR1 and CDR2 from the germline V gene are SGHTA and FQGNSA. The CDR3 spans 11 residues. The CDR3 spells CASSLSETQYF. Partial CDR3 DNA: TGTGCCAGCAGCTTATCGGAGACC.

Turning to this clone: The CDR3 is cut off 3 residues early in the read; its end comes from the germline J gene. The V gene is TRBV4-1, the J gene TRBJ2-7; TRBD1 aligns across 9 bases. Germline V CDR1 and CDR2: MGHRA, YSYEKL. The CDR3 runs 18 residues. Trimming cost V 5 bases and J 2 bases; bases outside gene matches: 16. This CDR3 is CASSLEEPGTGTPYEQYF. Incomplete CDR3 DNA: TGCGCCAGCAGCTTGGAGGAACCCGGGACAGGGACGCCCTACGAG.

Notes on this clone: The read falls 3 residues short of the CDR3 end, and the missing part is taken from the germline J gene. This chain joins TRBV18 and TRBJ2-7, with a possible D match to TRBD1 (5 bases). V lost 2 bases and J lost 0, with 11 bases in between. The CDR3 loop spans 15 amino acids. Germline CDR1 reads KGHSH; CDR2 reads LQKENI. The CDR3 DNA, read in part, is TGTGCCAGCTCACCATTGGGGCCCAGCTCCTACGAG. Translated: CASSPLGPSSYE. The complete CDR3 reads CASSPLGPSSYEQYF.

Turning to this clone: Sequencing ends 3 residues short of the CDR3 end; the germline J gene provides the rest. The J gene is TRBJ1-1, the V gene TRBV7-2; 8 nucleotides match TRBD1. The CDR3 runs 14 residues. V was pared by 5 bases and J by 6 bases, with 8 bases of the junction left unmatched. Germline assignment: CDR1 SGHTA and CDR2 FQGNSA. CDR3 bases read: TGTGCCAGCAGCCCCAACAGGGGGATCGCTGAA. Protein product: CASSPNRGIAE. The entire CDR3 reads CASSPNRGIAEAFF. The whole variable domain, remainder taken from reference TRBV7-2 and TRBJ1-1, is GAGVSQSPSNKVTEKGKDVELRCDPISGHTALYWYRQSLGQGLEFLIYFQGNSAPDKSGLPSDRFSAERTGGSVSTLTIQRTQQEDSAVYLCASSPNRGIAEAFFGQGTRLTVV.

For this clone: The sequence runs out 3 residues before the end of the CDR3; the remainder is reconstructed from the germline J gene. This sequence joins TRBV4-1 and TRBJ2-7; 7 nucleotides align to TRBD1. The CDR3 length is 15 residues. The V gene's germline CDR1 is MGHRA and CDR2 YSYEKL. V lost 3 bases and J lost 2; bases outside the gene matches: 7. The sequenced CDR3 bases are TGCGCCAGCAGCCAGAGTAGTACAGGGGCCTACGAG. It yields the protein CASSQSSTGAYE. The CDR3 in full is CASSQSSTGAYEQYF.

To note about this clone: The CDR3 end is not reached by the read, which stops 3 residues before it; the germline J gene fills it in. The chain couples TRBV7-2 to TRBJ1-4; the D gene is possibly TRBD1 (5 bases). V lost 5 bases to trimming and J lost 8 bases, with 12 bases between them. CDR1 SGHTA and CDR2 FQGNSA come from the germline V gene. The CDR3 has 13 residues. This CDR3 is CASSRQGEEKLFF. The DNA read from the CDR3 is TGTGCCAGCAGCCGTCAAGGGGAGGAAAAA. Using reference TRBV7-2 and TRBJ1-4 for the parts outside the CDR3, the full variable domain is GAGVSQSPSNKVTEKGKDVELRCDPISGHTALYWYRQSLGQGLEFLIYFQGNSAPDKSGLPSDRFSAERTGGSVSTLTIQRTQQEDSAVYLCASSRQGEEKLFFGSGTQLSVL.

As concerns this clone: The CDR3 extends 3 residues past the end of the read, so its final part is completed from the germline J gene. The same CDR3 can be traced to other DNA sequences in this sample. This chain uses TRBV5-1 with TRBJ1-3, with 8 positions matching TRBD1. The CDR3 extends over 16 amino acids. Germline values: CDR1 SGHRS, CDR2 YFSETQ. V lost 4 bases and J lost 0; bases outside the gene matches: 6. CDR3 residues: CASSGGQASSGNTIYF. Partial CDR3 DNA: TGCGCCAGCAGCGGGGGACAGGCGAGCTCTGGAAACACC.

Points on this clone: The read falls 3 residues short of the CDR3 end, and the missing part is taken from the germline J gene. The chain recombines TRBV20-1 with TRBJ1-4; D perhaps matches TRBD1 (5 bases). From germline, CDR1 is DFQATT and CDR2 SNEGSKA (reference sequence). The germline V and J ends were trimmed by 4 bases and 1 base, with 10 bases remaining between them. CDR3 length equals 14 residues. CDR3 in amino acids: CSATPGRTNEKLFF. The covered CDR3 bases are TGCAGTGCTACCCCAGGGAGAACTAATGAAAAA.

The CDR3 reads CSVGERGTGELFF. The DNA read from the CDR3 is TGCAGCGTTGGGGAACGGGGAACCGGGGAG. This chain connects TRBV29-1 to TRBJ2-2, with D possibly matching TRBD2 (5 bases). The CDR3 goes on 3 residues after the read ends, and that part is filled in from the germline J gene. CDR3 size: 13 residues. Germline values: CDR1 SQVTM, CDR2 ANQGSEA. V dropped 4 bases and J dropped 5 bases, with 11 bases sitting between them.

Concerning this clone: Coverage ceases 3 residues before the CDR3 finishes, and the germline J gene fills in the end. V gene TRBV7-2 combines with J gene TRBJ2-1; tentative D call: TRBD2 (5 bases). Trimming removed 5 bases from V and 4 bases from J, with 12 bases in between. CDR1 and CDR2 (germline): SGHTA, FQGNSA. The CDR3 has 14 residues. The covered CDR3 bases are TGTGCCAGCAGCGCCCGGACTGTTTACAATGAG. Its translation: CASSARTVYNE. The CDR3, in full, reads CASSARTVYNEQFF.

Of note for this clone: Read data end 3 residues before the CDR3 end; the end is taken from the germline J gene. This sequence joins TRBV20-1 and TRBJ1-4; maybe TRBD1 (6 bases). The length of the CDR3 is 14 residues. Germline V gives CDR1 DFQATT, CDR2 SNEGSKA (reference sequence). The V and J ends lost 0 bases and 8 bases respectively, with 13 bases between them. CDR3 sequence: CSAREGGHGEKLFF. CDR3 DNA, as far as it was read: TGCAGTGCTAGAGAAGGGGGACACGGGGAAAAA.

Remarks on this clone: The CDR3 is cut off 3 residues early in the read; its end comes from the germline J gene. The same CDR3 also results from other DNA sequences found in this sample. The J gene is TRBJ1-1, the V gene TRBV18, with 7 nucleotides matching TRBD1. The CDR3 has 16 residues. Germline CDR1 KGHSH, CDR2 LQKENI. The CDR3 bases that were read are TGTGCCAGCTCACCACGTACACAGGGGATGGGAGAGACC. Translation gives CASSPRTQGMGET. The CDR3 as a whole reads CASSPRTQGMGETAFF.

As concerns this clone: The CDR3 end falls 3 residues outside the read, so it is completed with the germline J gene. V is TRBV2 and J is TRBJ1-2; 9 bases align to TRBD1. Losses at the gene ends were 6 bases for V and 4 bases for J; bases not matched to a gene: 9. The CDR3 loop spans 15 amino acids. Germline V gene data show CDR1 as SNHLY and CDR2 as FYNNEI. CDR3 bases read: TGTGCCAGCAGAGTACCGGGACAGGGAACCTATGGC. This encodes CASRVPGQGTYG. The full CDR3 is CASRVPGQGTYGYTF.

Turning to this clone: The read ends 3 residues early relative to the CDR3; the germline J gene fills the gap. The V call is TRBV30, the J call TRBJ2-7; TRBD2 might be the D (5 bases). Looked up from germline, CDR1 is GTSNPN and CDR2 is SVGIG (reference sequence). The ends were cut back, 5 bases at V and 1 base at J, with 15 bases in the middle. This CDR3 spans 14 amino acids. The sequenced part of the CDR3 DNA is TGTGCCTGGGGTTCAACTAGTATGTCCTACGAG. It yields the protein CAWGSTSMSYE. The entire CDR3 protein is CAWGSTSMSYEQYF.

About this clone itself: The CDR3 end lies 3 residues beyond the end of the read and is filled in from the germline J gene. This chain connects TRBV5-6 to TRBJ2-7, with 10 positions matching TRBD2. The V gene's germline CDR1 is SGHDT and CDR2 YYEEEE. The CDR3 totals 13 residues. V shed 6 bases and J 3 bases; nucleotides not matched to a gene: 3. Incomplete CDR3 DNA: TGTGCCAGCATCGAGCGGGGGGGCTACGAG. Encoded protein: CASIERGGYE. The whole CDR3 sequence is CASIERGGYEQYF.

Note on this clone: The read terminates 3 residues ahead of where the CDR3 ends, so the germline J gene completes it. V and J are TRBV20-1 and TRBJ2-1; 9 nucleotides align to TRBD2. The CDR3 sequence is 14 residues long. The J segment lost 9 bases and the V segment lost 7 bases, leaving 13 bases of the junction unmatched. The germline CDR1 and CDR2 sequences are DFQATT and SNEGSKA (reference sequence). The chain's CDR3 is CSVRGASGDTEQFF. CDR3 DNA, as far as it was read: TGCAGTGTCAGAGGTGCTAGCGGGGACACTGAG.

For this clone: The missing CDR3 end, 3 residues past where the read stops, is filled in from the germline J gene. This sample also contains other DNA sequences that code for the same CDR3. The J gene is TRBJ1-3, the V gene TRBV6-1; no reliable D call. The CDR3 contains 13 residues. The ends were cut back, 1 base at V and 4 bases at J, with 5 bases in the middle. Germline loops: CDR1 MNHNS, CDR2 SASEGT. CDR3 residues: CASSEDRGNTIYF. CDR3 DNA, as far as it was read: TGTGCCAGCAGTGAAGACAGAGGAAACACC.

As for this clone: The read ends 3 residues early relative to the CDR3; the germline J gene fills the gap. This rearrangement joins TRBV7-6 to TRBJ2-3; no reliable D call. This CDR3 has 14 amino acids. Between the trimmed V and J ends, which lost 4 bases and 2 bases, there was a span of 10 bases. Germline V gene sequence: CDR1 SGHVS, CDR2 FNYEAQ. Incomplete CDR3 DNA: TGTGCCAGCAGCTCCCCGACTCCCACAGATACG. Residues: CASSSPTPTDT. From start to end, the CDR3 is CASSSPTPTDTQYF.

Details on this clone: From the germline J gene comes the end of the CDR3, since the read stops 3 residues before it. V and J are TRBV20-1 and TRBJ1-5; possible D gene TRBD1, 5 bases. V was clipped by 6 bases and J by 4 bases, with 19 bases between them. Germline V gene data show CDR1 as DFQATT and CDR2 as SNEGSKA (reference sequence). This CDR3 is 15 amino acids long. CDR3 DNA (partial): TGCAGTGCGGGGGGGGGACTCCAGGGTAATCAGCCC. This codes for CSAGGGLQGNQP. The CDR3 in its entirety is CSAGGGLQGNQPQHF.

As concerns this clone: The read ends 3 residues before the CDR3 terminus; that terminus is restored from the germline J gene. The chain combines TRBV29-1 with TRBJ1-3; 8 bases are a match to TRBD1. This CDR3 has 14 amino acids. CDR1 and CDR2 (germline): SQVTM, ANQGSEA. The CDR3 protein is CSATEGTGQTSIYF. The sequenced CDR3 bases are TGCAGCGCAACTGAGGGGACAGGCCAGACTAGC.

A remark on this clone: The CDR3 is cut off 3 residues early in the read; its end comes from the germline J gene. The chain couples TRBV30 to TRBJ2-1; D is possibly TRBD1 (5 bases). Trimming took off 8 bases at V and 9 bases at J, with 17 bases between the two ends. CDR3 length: 12 residues. Germline values: CDR1 GTSNPN, CDR2 SVGIG (reference sequence). The CDR3 here is CAQRGGPGEQFF. The CDR3 bases that were read are TGTGCCCAAAGGGGTGGGCCGGGTGAG.

As concerns this clone: Read coverage stops 3 residues before the CDR3 terminus; the germline J gene supplies the remainder. The chain links TRBV29-1 to TRBJ2-4; TRBD1 might be the D (6 bases). Germline values: CDR1 SQVTM, CDR2 ANQGSEA. Trimming left V 6 bases short and J 1 base short, with 16 bases between. The CDR3 sequence is 15 residues long. CDR3 in amino acids: CSVTVSGVAKNIQYF. Partial CDR3 DNA: TGCAGCGTCACGGTTTCAGGGGTGGCCAAAAACATT.

As regards this clone: The read is 3 residues too short to cover the CDR3 end, so that end is filled in from the germline J gene. The chain employs TRBV7-2 and TRBJ2-4; weak D call: TRBD2 (5 bases). Germline lookup yields CDR1 SGHTA and CDR2 FQGNSA. The CDR3 sequence is 14 residues long. The V end was cut by 5 bases, the J end by 3 bases, with 11 bases between. The CDR3 bases that were read are TGTGCCAGCAGCCGAGGGTCTGACAAAAACATT. Amino acid sequence: CASSRGSDKNI. The complete CDR3 sequence is CASSRGSDKNIQYF.

On this clone: The read terminates 3 residues ahead of where the CDR3 ends, so the germline J gene completes it. This chain connects TRBV11-2 to TRBJ2-3; no reliable D call. CDR3 size: 12 residues. CDR1 and CDR2 (germline): SGHAT, FQNNGV. This CDR3 is CASSFQSSAQYF. The DNA read from the CDR3 is TGTGCCAGCAGCTTCCAGTCCAGCGCG. Full variable domain (outside the CDR3, taken from reference TRBV11-2 and TRBJ2-3): EAGVAQSPRYKIIEKRQSVAFWCNPISGHATLYWYQQILGQGPKLLIQFQNNGVVDDSQLPKDRFSAERLKGVDSTLKIQPAKLEDSAVYLCASSFQSSAQYFGPGTRLTVL.

The CDR3 DNA, read in part, is TGTGCCAGCAGCCAAGCAGGGGGCAGTGAA. As protein: CASSQAGGSE. The entire CDR3 is CASSQAGGSEAFF. This chain links TRBV16 with TRBJ1-1, with 8 bases that match TRBD1. The DNA ends 3 residues before the CDR3 does, and the rest of the CDR3 is filled in from the germline J gene. J was trimmed by 7 bases and V by 2 bases; bases with no gene match: 3. Germline CDR1 and CDR2: KGHSY and FQNENV. This CDR3 comprises 13 residues.